One and the same sample provided the 19 T cell receptor beta chains below, sequenced in a study of T cell repertoires in cytomegalovirus infection. TCRdb re-derived calls from the reads in MiXCR, one entry per CDR3 protein. The data show about 320,000 distinct CDR3 sequences, 8% to 9.5% seen once. Sequencing was carried out using PBMCs. These receptors were collected from a human donor in good health (CMV status not recorded). Some clones in this sample may be carry-over from other donors' samples.

There are many counts of this clonotype. The chain links TRBV6-1 to TRBJ2-2; 14 positions agree with TRBD2. The germline V gene has CDR1 MNHNS and CDR2 SASEGT. The trim removed 5 bases at V and 7 bases at J, leaving 9 bases unmatched. The CDR3 is made up of 17 amino acids. The CDR3 nucleotides are TGTGCCAGCAGTCCCCGGGGACTAGCGGGAGTTAGCGGGGAGCTGTTTTTT. Protein sequence: CASSPRGLAGVSGELFF.

The chain combines TRBV20-1 with TRBJ2-3, with D perhaps TRBD1 (6 bases). The CDR3 has 12 residues. V gave up 5 bases and J gave up 3 bases, with 9 bases separating them. The V gene's germline CDR1 is DFQATT and CDR2 SNEGSKA (reference sequence). The CDR3 DNA follows: TGCAGTGCTCCAGGACAGACAGATACGCAGTATTTT. Protein product: CSAPGQTDTQYF.

About this clonotype: A much more abundant neighbour one base away suggests this may be a read error. V usage is TRBV6-2 or TRBV6-3 and J usage is TRBJ1-5, with a possible D match to TRBD1 (5 bases). The V and J ends lost 9 bases and 0 bases respectively, with 15 bases between them. This CDR3 has 15 amino acids. The germline V gene has CDR1 MNHEY and CDR2 SVGEGT. CDR3 protein: CASRMSGVSNQPQHF. The CDR3 DNA reads as TGTGCCAGTAGAATGTCGGGGGTTAGCAATCAGCCCCAGCATTTT.

This clonotype was seen ten or more times. The V and J genes are TRBV7-2 and TRBJ2-3, with TRBD2 matching 8 bases. The CDR3 length is 17 residues. V was pared by 3 bases and J by 1 base, with 9 bases of the junction left unmatched. Germline assignment: CDR1 SGHTA and CDR2 FQGNSA. CDR3 loop: CASSLDKSGGGTDTQYF. DNA of the CDR3: TGTGCCAGCAGCTTGGACAAGAGCGGGGGAGGCACAGATACGCAGTATTTT.

This clonotype was seen many times. This chain links TRBV7-9 with TRBJ2-5; maybe TRBD2 (6 bases). This CDR3 has 14 amino acids. V was cut by 1 base and J by 4 bases, with 10 bases left in between. From germline, CDR1 is SEHNR and CDR2 FQNEAQ (reference sequence). CDR3 sequence reads: CASSLGGDGETQYF. As DNA, the CDR3 is TGTGCCAGCAGCTTAGGGGGGGATGGAGAGACCCAGTACTTC.

This clonotype was seen repeatedly, ten times or more. V and J are TRBV7-3 and TRBJ2-5; D may be TRBD1 (8 bases). Between the trimmed V and J ends, which lost 5 bases and 3 bases, there was a span of 13 bases. The CDR3 sequence is 14 residues long. From germline, CDR1 is SGHTA and CDR2 FQGTGA. In DNA, the CDR3 is TGTGCCAGCAGCCCCACAGGGGGGGAAGAGACCCAGTACTTC. Protein: CASSPTGGEETQYF. Looking up the rest from reference TRBV7-3 and TRBJ2-5 gives the full variable domain: GAGVSQTPSNKVTEKGKYVELRCDPISGHTALYWYRQSLGQGPEFLIYFQGTGAADDSGLPNDRFFAVRPEGSVSTLKIQRTERGDSAVYLCASSPTGGEETQYFGPGTRLLVL.

The chain has TRBV20-1 and TRBJ1-6, with no clear D. CDR1 DFQATT and CDR2 SNEGSKA come from the germline V gene (reference sequence). Trimming pared 3 bases from V and 6 bases from J, leaving 12 bases between. This CDR3 region has 14 residues. The CDR3: CSASSEGFNSPLHF. The DNA of the CDR3 is TGCAGTGCTAGCTCAGAAGGGTTTAATTCACCCCTCCACTTT.

The V gene is TRBV9, the J gene TRBJ2-1; TRBD2 aligns across 9 bases. From germline, CDR1 is SGDLS and CDR2 YYNGEE. J gave up 6 bases and V 3 bases, and 7 bases lay outside the gene matches. This CDR3 is built from 15 residues. The DNA for the CDR3 is TGTGCCAGCAGCGAAAGCGGGAGGTCCGCCAATGAGCAGTTCTTC. This encodes CASSESGRSANEQFF.

The sample holds many counts of this clonotype. The V and J genes are TRBV6-5 and TRBJ2-7; TRBD1 matches 8 bases. Germline assignment: CDR1 MNHEY and CDR2 SVGAGI. V lost 5 bases, J lost 4 bases, and 19 bases stayed unmatched. The CDR3 sequence is 18 residues long. CDR3 coding DNA: TGTGCCAGCAGTCCCAGTGGGTCACGGGACAGGTTATGGTACGAGCAGTACTTC. Protein: CASSPSGSRDRLWYEQYF.

J is TRBJ1-2 and V is TRBV2; no reliable D call. Germline CDR1 SNHLY, CDR2 FYNNEI. Trimming shortened V by 4 bases and J by 6 bases, and 6 bases separated the two germline ends. The CDR3 consists of 11 residues. DNA for the CDR3: TGTGCCAGCAGTGTGAGGGATGGCTACACCTTC. This encodes CASSVRDGYTF.

CDR3 nucleotide sequence: TGTGCCAGCAGGGGGACGTTAGGCAATGAGCAGTTCTTC. Amino acid sequence: CASRGTLGNEQFF. The chain uses TRBV27 and TRBJ2-1; D assignment may be TRBD1 or TRBD2 (5 bases each). V was trimmed by 6 bases and J by 6 bases, leaving 12 bases between them. CDR3 length equals 13 residues. Germline loops: CDR1 MNHEY, CDR2 SMNVEV (reference sequence).

The CDR3: CASARRTSGRALTDTQYF. CDR3 nucleotide sequence: TGTGCCAGCGCGCGAAGGACTAGCGGGAGGGCCCTCACAGATACGCAGTATTTT. V gene TRBV12-3 or TRBV12-4 combines with J gene TRBJ2-3; 15 bases agree with TRBD2. This CDR3 region has 18 residues. V trimming: 8 bases; J trimming: 2 bases; junction bases outside the gene matches: 11.

In this sample, this clonotype turned up many times. This sequence joins TRBV19 and TRBJ2-2, with a weak D call TRBD2 (5 bases). This CDR3 has 14 residues. Trimming left V 5 bases short and J 2 bases short, with 9 bases between. CDR1 LNHDA and CDR2 SQIVND come from the germline V gene (reference sequence). The DNA for the CDR3 is TGTGCCAGTAGTCCGGGGATAAACACCGGGGAGCTGTTTTTT. It codes for CASSPGINTGELFF.

This clonotype was counted only a few times. This chain joins TRBV6-2 or TRBV6-3 and TRBJ2-4; 9 positions match TRBD1. In germline, CDR1 is MNHEY, CDR2 SVGEGT. Losses at the gene ends were 2 bases for V and 9 bases for J; bases not matched to a gene: 5. The CDR3 length is 14 residues. CDR3 in amino acids: CASSYVGQGFIQYF. The DNA for the CDR3 is TGTGCCAGCAGTTACGTGGGACAGGGATTCATTCAGTACTTC.

This clonotype occurred many times. The rearrangement joins TRBV7-8 to TRBJ2-2; tentatively, D is TRBD2 (5 bases). Trimming took off 5 bases at V and 0 bases at J, with 10 bases between the two ends. The CDR3 extends over 15 amino acids. Germline lookup yields CDR1 SGHVS and CDR2 FQNEAQ. The CDR3 region has the DNA TGTGCCAGCAGCCCCGACTACGCGAACACCGGGGAGCTGTTTTTT. The encoded protein is CASSPDYANTGELFF. The full variable domain, in which reference TRBV7-8 and TRBJ2-2 provide the parts outside the CDR3, is GAGVSQSPRYKVAKRGQDVALRCDPISGHVSLFWYQQALGQGPEFLTYFQNEAQLDKSGLPSDRFFAERPEGSVSTLKIQRTQQEDSAVYLCASSPDYANTGELFFGEGSRLTVL.

This clonotype was observed at least ten times. The J gene is TRBJ2-7, the V gene TRBV10-3, with 7 bases that match TRBD1. This CDR3 spans 15 amino acids. The junction had 8 bases not matched to a gene; V was cut back by 3 bases and J by 3 bases. The germline V gene encodes CDR1 ENHRY and CDR2 SYGVKD. This chain's CDR3 is CAISDRDRASYEQYF. CDR3 sequence (DNA): TGTGCCATCAGTGACCGTGACAGGGCAAGCTACGAGCAGTACTTC.

V and J are TRBV7-6 and TRBJ1-4, with TRBD1 matching over 9 bases. The germline CDR1 and CDR2 sequences are SGHVS and FNYEAQ. The CDR3 is 14 residues long. Losses at the gene ends were 6 bases for V and 7 bases for J; bases not matched to a gene: 6. CDR3 amino acids: CASSYGQGIEKLFF. The CDR3, as DNA: TGTGCCAGCAGTTACGGACAGGGGATTGAAAAACTGTTTTTT.

The chain couples TRBV12-3 or TRBV12-4 to TRBJ2-1; 9 bases align to TRBD2. The V segment lost 4 bases and the J segment 2 bases; nucleotides outside the gene matches: 12. The CDR3 is 18 residues long. The CDR3: CASSSAPGGGAAYNEQFF. The CDR3 DNA reads TGTGCCAGCAGTTCGGCCCCAGGCGGGGGGGCGGCCTACAATGAGCAGTTCTTC.

The chain is built from TRBV30 and TRBJ2-1, with D perhaps matching TRBD2 (5 bases). The V gene lost 2 bases and the J gene lost 7 bases, with 15 bases spanning the gap. Germline V gene data show CDR1 as GTSNPN and CDR2 as SVGIG (reference sequence). This CDR3 contains 14 residues. CDR3 nucleotide sequence: TGTGCCTGGAGTTCCCAGGACTCGAGGAATGAGCAGTTCTTC. Protein product: CAWSSQDSRNEQFF. Using reference TRBV30 and TRBJ2-1 for the parts outside the CDR3, the full variable domain is SQTIHQWPATLVQPVGSPLSLECTVEGTSNPNLYWYRQAAGRGLQLLFYSVGIGQISSEVPQNLSASRPQDRQFILSSKKLLLSDSGFYLCAWSSQDSRNEQFFGPGTRLTVL.